A single sample is the source of the 12 T cell receptor beta chains below, sequenced in a study of T cells expressing NK-cell markers. TCRdb re-called the 5' RACE reads; one entry per CDR3 protein, DNA not given. This table lists 550,000 to 600,000 distinct CDR3 sequences. Material for sequencing was blood T cells: a sorted CD56 or NKG2C T cell subset, CD4+ or CD8+ T cells, or bulk PBMC T cells (not recorded which). These receptors were obtained from a man aged 18 to 30 in good health.

This chain links TRBV11-2 with TRBJ2-3; absent DNA, TCRdb's TRBD2 call cannot be checked. Germline V gene sequence: CDR1 SGHAT, CDR2 FQNNGV. CDR3 length: 15 residues. The chain's CDR3 is CASSLGTSADIPQYF. The full variable domain, completed using reference TRBV11-2 and TRBJ2-3, is EAGVAQSPRYKIIEKRQSVAFWCNPISGHATLYWYQQILGQGPKLLIQFQNNGVVDDSQLPKDRFSAERLKGVDSTLKIQPAKLEDSAVYLCASSLGTSADIPQYFGPGTRLTVL.

This rearrangement joins TRBV28 to TRBJ1-2; TCRdb picks TRBD1, but there is no DNA to check that call. Germline CDR1 is MDHEN and CDR2 is SYDVKM. The CDR3 loop spans 12 amino acids. The chain's CDR3 is CASFRDRGEYTF.

The rearrangement links TRBV7-3 to TRBJ2-6; TCRdb's assignment of TRBD1 cannot be checked, as there is no DNA. The CDR3 is made up of 18 amino acids. Germline V gives CDR1 SGHTA, CDR2 FQGTGA. CDR3 in amino acids: CASSLEGQGASGANVLTF. Supplemented by reference TRBV7-3 and TRBJ2-6, the full variable domain reads GAGVSQTPSNKVTEKGKYVELRCDPISGHTALYWYRQSLGQGPEFLIYFQGTGAADDSGLPNDRFFAVRPEGSVSTLKIQRTERGDSAVYLCASSLEGQGASGANVLTFGAGSRLTVL.

J is TRBJ2-2 and V is TRBV10-2; TCRdb proposes TRBD1, but this gene call is untestable without DNA. CDR3 length: 15 amino acids. CDR1 and CDR2 from the germline V gene are WSHSY and SAAADI. CDR3 sequence reads: CASSEGQGATGELFF.

V is TRBV5-4 and J is TRBJ1-2; TCRdb picks TRBD1, but there is no DNA to check that call. Germline CDR1 reads SGHNT; CDR2 reads YYREEE (reference sequence). This CDR3 region has 15 residues. The chain's CDR3 is CASSPGQGIGYGYTF.

The J gene is TRBJ1-5, the V gene TRBV28; TCRdb designates TRBD1, a call that cannot be tested without DNA. CDR1 and CDR2 from the germline V gene are MDHEN and SYDVKM. This CDR3 contains 16 residues. The CDR3 protein is CASSLSLLGGNQPQHF. Supplemented by reference TRBV28 and TRBJ1-5, the full variable domain reads DVKVTQSSRYLVKRTGEKVFLECVQDMDHENMFWYRQDPGLGLRLIYFSYDVKMKEKGDIPEGYSVSREKKERFSLILESASTNQTSMYLCASSLSLLGGNQPQHFGDGTRLSIL.

V is TRBV9 and J is TRBJ2-6; TCRdb outputs TRBD1, but without DNA this stays unchecked. Per the germline V gene, CDR1 is SGDLS and CDR2 is YYNGEE. The CDR3 contains 15 residues. The CDR3 sequence is CASSPSGTGANVLTF.

The gene calls are TRBV5-1 and TRBJ2-3; TCRdb's D gene call, TRBD1, goes unchecked for lack of DNA. Germline V CDR1 and CDR2: SGHRS, YFSETQ. This CDR3 is built from 14 residues. The CDR3 sequence: CASSLTGHTDTQYF.

This chain connects TRBV29-1 to TRBJ1-2; TCRdb calls TRBD1, which cannot be checked without DNA. Germline CDR1 SQVTM, CDR2 ANQGSEA. There are 15 residues in the CDR3. The CDR3: CSASKNRDRNYGYTF.

V is TRBV20-1 and J is TRBJ2-3; TCRdb's D call, TRBD2, is unchecked because there is no DNA. The germline V gene has CDR1 DFQATT and CDR2 SNEGSKA (reference sequence). The CDR3 is made up of 15 amino acids. The CDR3 sequence: CSASRVGYGADTQYF.

V and J are TRBV9 and TRBJ2-1; TCRdb outputs TRBD2, but without DNA this stays unchecked. The CDR3 runs 14 residues. Germline values: CDR1 SGDLS, CDR2 YYNGEE. The CDR3 protein is CASSTREGWNEQFF.

The chain is built from TRBV7-9 and TRBJ1-2; TCRdb designates TRBD1, a call that cannot be tested without DNA. Per germline, CDR1 SEHNR and CDR2 FQNEAQ (reference sequence). The length of the CDR3 is 14 residues. The CDR3 protein is CASSPHRESEGYTF.